The next 15 T cell receptor beta chains were all read from a single sample in a study of cytomegalovirus exposure and HLA in healthy donors. Clones were sequenced by immunoSEQ multiplex PCR, and TCRdb holds only the in-frame ones, with some missing. The sample has about 240,000 clones; about 90% are singletons. The sample consisted of PBMCs. These receptors all come from a woman in her twenties or thirties in good health and CMV-seropositive.

The chain joins TRBV27 to TRBJ1-1, with a possible D match to TRBD1 (5 bases). V was clipped by 4 bases and J by 1 base, with 10 bases between them. Germline CDR1 and CDR2: MNHEY and SMNVEV (reference sequence). The CDR3 contains 14 residues. CDR3: CASSSLTGNTEAFF. The CDR3 DNA reads TGTGCCAGCAGTTCCCTAACAGGGAACACTGAAGCTTTCTTT.

The chain couples TRBV7-3 to TRBJ2-6, with 7 positions matching TRBD1. This CDR3 has 20 residues. Germline assignment: CDR1 SGHTA and CDR2 FQGTGA. The J segment lost 0 bases and the V segment lost 5 bases, leaving 16 bases of the junction unmatched. CDR3 protein: CASSPRSSPGQNSGANVLTF. The CDR3 coding sequence is TGTGCCAGCAGCCCTAGATCTAGCCCGGGACAGAACTCTGGGGCCAACGTCCTGACTTTC.

The J gene is TRBJ2-2, the V gene TRBV12-5, with 7 bases identical to TRBD2. The germline V gene has CDR1 LGHNT and CDR2 FRNRAP. V lost 5 bases to trimming and J lost 7 bases; unmatched junction nucleotides: 10. The CDR3 sequence is 15 residues long. Here the CDR3 DNA reads TGTGCTAGTGGTGAGGCGGGAGAAAAGGGCGGGGAGCTGTTTTTT. Encoded protein: CASGEAGEKGGELFF.

The chain joins TRBV15 to TRBJ2-5; 12 nucleotides align to TRBD2. Trimming removed 0 bases from V and 4 bases from J; junction bases left unmatched: 0. Germline V CDR1 and CDR2: LNHNV, YYDKDF (reference sequence). The CDR3 contains 15 residues. CDR3 in amino acids: CATSRELAGGETQYF. In DNA, the CDR3 is TGTGCCACCAGCAGAGAACTAGCGGGAGGAGAGACCCAGTACTTC.

The J gene is TRBJ2-7, the V gene TRBV6-6, with 8 bases matching TRBD2. Germline-derived CDR1 and CDR2 are MNHNY and SVGAGI (reference sequence). The CDR3 consists of 12 residues. The V gene end was trimmed by 8 bases and the J gene end by 7 bases; junction bases not matched to a gene: 7. CDR3 residues: CASSAGEGEQYF. The CDR3 DNA reads as TGTGCCAGCTCAGCGGGAGAGGGGGAGCAGTACTTC.

The J gene is TRBJ1-2, the V gene TRBV5-4, with D unresolved. V lost 6 bases and J 8 bases, leaving 26 bases between the germline ends. Germline V gene data show CDR1 as SGHNT and CDR2 as YYREEE (reference sequence). CDR3 length: 16 amino acids. The CDR3 region has the DNA TGTGCCAGCACTCCCCCCCACCAGGCCGTAATAGAAGGCTACACCTTC. This translates into CASTPPHQAVIEGYTF.

CDR3 sequence reads: CASSISGPSYEQYF. CDR3 DNA: TGTGCCAGCTCCATCAGCGGTCCCTCCTACGAGCAGTACTTC. J is TRBJ2-7 and V is TRBV5-8, with D perhaps TRBD2 (5 bases). V was shortened by 7 bases and J by 0 bases, with 14 bases between the two germline ends. Germline CDR1 SGHTS, CDR2 YDEGEE. The CDR3 is made up of 14 amino acids.

This rearrangement joins TRBV2 to TRBJ1-1; TRBD1 matches 8 bases. J was trimmed by 8 bases and V by 5 bases; bases with no gene match: 1. The V gene's germline CDR1 is SNHLY and CDR2 FYNNEI. There are 11 residues in the CDR3. As DNA, the CDR3 is TGTGCCAGCAGTACAGGGGGGGAAGCTTTCTTT. Protein: CASSTGGEAFF. The whole variable domain, filled in from reference TRBV2 and TRBJ1-1, reads EPEVTQTPSHQVTQMGQEVILRCVPISNHLYFYWYRQILGQKVEFLVSFYNNEISEKSEIFDDQFSVERPDGSNFTLKIRSTKLEDSAMYFCASSTGGEAFFGQGTRLTVV.

The chain employs TRBV11-3 and TRBJ2-7; perhaps TRBD1 as D (6 bases). V lost 5 bases and J lost 3, with 17 bases in between. Looked up from germline, CDR1 is SGHNT and CDR2 is YENEEA. This CDR3 comprises 15 residues. The CDR3 protein is CASSLTDRDCYEQYF. As DNA, the CDR3 is TGTGCCAGCAGCCTAACGGACAGAGATTGCTACGAGCAGTACTTC.

V and J are TRBV9 and TRBJ2-7; TRBD2 aligns across 7 bases. V lost 0 bases to trimming and J lost 6 bases; unmatched junction nucleotides: 9. In germline, CDR1 is SGDLS, CDR2 YYNGEE. This CDR3 spans 15 amino acids. DNA of the CDR3: TGTGCCAGCAGCGTAGCGGGAGGCCACCTCTCCGAGCAGTACTTC. Translated: CASSVAGGHLSEQYF.

The chain links TRBV28 to TRBJ2-1, with TRBD2 identical over 7 bases. Germline lookup yields CDR1 MDHEN and CDR2 SYDVKM. J lost 0 bases, V lost 2 bases, and 4 bases had no gene match. This CDR3 has 16 amino acids. The CDR3, as DNA: TGTGCCAGCAGTTTACCTAGCGGAGGCTCCTACAATGAGCAGTTCTTC. Translating it yields CASSLPSGGSYNEQFF. The whole variable domain, remainder taken from reference TRBV28 and TRBJ2-1, is DVKVTQSSRYLVKRTGEKVFLECVQDMDHENMFWYRQDPGLGLRLIYFSYDVKMKEKGDIPEGYSVSREKKERFSLILESASTNQTSMYLCASSLPSGGSYNEQFFGPGTRLTVL.

The chain recombines TRBV10-1 with TRBJ2-3; TRBD2 is a possible D gene (6 bases). Germline V gene sequence: CDR1 WNHNN, CDR2 SYGVQD (reference sequence). The length of the CDR3 is 13 residues. Trimming took 6 bases from V and 6 from J, leaving 13 bases between them. CDR3 sequence reads: CASSPLAWDTQYF. The DNA of the CDR3 is TGCGCCAGCAGCCCACTAGCTTGGGATACGCAGTATTTT.

This clone turned up a few times. This chain links TRBV5-5 with TRBJ1-5; no clear D. The length of the CDR3 is 12 residues. Trimming stripped 4 bases from V and 6 bases from J, with 8 bases between. The germline gives CDR1 SGHKS, CDR2 YYEKEE (reference sequence). The CDR3 bases are TGTGCCAGCAGCAAGAGTGGTCAGCCCCAGCATTTT. Amino acids: CASSKSGQPQHF.

This chain uses TRBV5-6 with TRBJ2-1; D uncertain. CDR3 length equals 16 residues. CDR1 is SGHDT and CDR2 is YYEEEE in the germline V gene. Trimming took off 1 base at V and 5 bases at J, with 16 bases between the two ends. CDR3 coding DNA: TGTGCCAGCAGCTTGCCTCGACTGATCGGAAACAATGAGCAGTTCTTC. Translating gives CASSLPRLIGNNEQFF.

As to this clone: This CDR3 is also generated by other DNA sequences in the sample. The chain is built from TRBV30 and TRBJ1-5; the D is unclear. This CDR3 region has 13 residues. V dropped 1 base and J dropped 3 bases, with 7 bases sitting between them. Germline V gene sequence: CDR1 GTSNPN, CDR2 SVGIG (reference sequence). CDR3 in amino acids: CAWSDSNNQPQHF. The CDR3 DNA follows: TGTGCCTGGAGTGACAGTAACAATCAGCCCCAGCATTTT.